A single sample is the source of the 17 T cell receptor beta chains below, sequenced in a study of cytomegalovirus exposure and HLA in healthy donors. PCR was performed using 60 Vbeta and 13 Jbeta primers. The table came from immunoSEQ multiplex PCR; TCRdb's copy has only in-frame clones and leaves some out. The table has about 170,000 clones, around four fifths seen once; the top ten hold over 2.5%. Sequencing was carried out using PBMCs. All receptors come from a female donor in good health and CMV-seronegative.

The chain joins TRBV7-2 to TRBJ1-1; D remains unclear. The length of the CDR3 is 15 residues. CDR1 is SGHTA, CDR2 FQGNSA, per germline. Trimming left V 1 base short and J 1 base short, with 10 bases between. DNA for the CDR3: TGTGCCAGCAGCTTAGATCAACAATCGAACACTGAAGCTTTCTTT. It specifies CASSLDQQSNTEAFF.

The chain uses TRBV6-5 and TRBJ1-1; D is undetermined. CDR3 length equals 14 residues. V gave up 2 bases and J gave up 0 bases, with 7 bases separating them. The V gene's germline CDR1 is MNHEY and CDR2 SVGAGI. The CDR3 spells CASSYERLNTEAFF. The CDR3 nucleotides read TGTGCCAGCAGTTACGAGCGGCTGAACACTGAAGCTTTCTTT.

Written as DNA, the CDR3 is TGCGCCACCGGACAGGGGACGAACACCGGGGAGCTGTTTTTT. Encoded protein: CATGQGTNTGELFF. This chain connects TRBV10-1 to TRBJ2-2, with 9 bases that match TRBD1. The CDR3 has 14 amino acids. V lost 10 bases, J lost 0 bases, and 3 bases stayed unmatched. Germline CDR1 is WNHNN and CDR2 is SYGVQD (reference sequence).

The chain's CDR3 is CASSQDLSGGGAPSTDTQYF. In DNA, the CDR3 is TGCGCCAGCAGCCAAGATTTGTCCGGCGGGGGGGCTCCAAGCACAGATACGCAGTATTTT. The chain combines TRBV4-3 with TRBJ2-3; 9 nucleotides line up with TRBD2. V was clipped by 0 bases and J by 0 bases; unmatched bases: 13. The CDR3 length is 20 residues. From germline, CDR1 is LGHNA and CDR2 YSLEER.

The chain combines TRBV15 with TRBJ2-1, with 7 bases fitting TRBD2. This CDR3 has 16 residues. Germline values: CDR1 LNHNV, CDR2 YYDKDF (reference sequence). The V segment lost 0 bases and the J segment 4 bases; nucleotides outside the gene matches: 6. The CDR3, as DNA: TGTGCCACCAGCAGAGATGGGGGGGAGTGGTACAATGAGCAGTTCTTC. Its translation: CATSRDGGEWYNEQFF. Looking up the rest from reference TRBV15 and TRBJ2-1 gives the full variable domain: DAMVIQNPRYQVTQFGKPVTLSCSQTLNHNVMYWYQQKSSQAPKLLFHYYDKDFNNEADTPDNFQSRRPNTSFCFLDIRSPGLGDTAMYLCATSRDGGEWYNEQFFGPGTRLTVL.

The V call is TRBV7-9, the J call TRBJ1-1; the D gene is possibly TRBD1 (6 bases). V was clipped by 7 bases and J by 6 bases, with 18 bases between them. Germline V gives CDR1 SEHNR, CDR2 FQNEAQ (reference sequence). The CDR3 has 14 amino acids. CDR3 amino acids: CASTSLGGLAEAFF. CDR3 coding DNA: TGTGCCAGCACCTCCCTTGGGGGCCTGGCTGAAGCTTTCTTT.

The rearrangement joins TRBV4-3 to TRBJ2-7, with D tentatively TRBD1 (5 bases). The CDR3 covers 17 residues. Between the trimmed V and J ends, which lost 1 base and 2 bases, there was a span of 18 bases. Germline V gene sequence: CDR1 LGHNA, CDR2 YSLEER. The CDR3 DNA is TGCGCCAGCAGCCAAGTCCTACCCGACAGAGAGCCCTACGAGCAGTACTTC. This codes for CASSQVLPDREPYEQYF.

The chain couples TRBV28 to TRBJ2-3; D is possibly TRBD2 (6 bases). Germline V CDR1 and CDR2: MDHEN, SYDVKM. V was clipped by 3 bases and J by 0 bases, with 10 bases between them. CDR3 length: 15 residues. The CDR3 sequence is CASSLVGLSTDTQYF. For the CDR3, the DNA is TGTGCCAGCAGTTTGGTGGGACTTAGCACAGATACGCAGTATTTT. Full variable domain (remainder filled in from reference TRBV28 and TRBJ2-3): DVKVTQSSRYLVKRTGEKVFLECVQDMDHENMFWYRQDPGLGLRLIYFSYDVKMKEKGDIPEGYSVSREKKERFSLILESASTNQTSMYLCASSLVGLSTDTQYFGPGTRLTVL.

This clone was counted between two and nine times. The rearrangement links TRBV2 to TRBJ2-2; 8 nucleotides align to TRBD1. The V gene end was trimmed by 8 bases and the J gene end by 2 bases; junction bases not matched to a gene: 4. Germline loops: CDR1 SNHLY, CDR2 FYNNEI. The CDR3 extends over 14 amino acids. The DNA of the CDR3 is TGTGCCAGCTCAGGACAGGGTAACACCGGGGAGCTGTTTTTT. As protein: CASSGQGNTGELFF.

The table lists this clone with a count of one. The chain joins TRBV5-5 to TRBJ1-5; possible D gene TRBD1, 5 bases. There are 14 residues in the CDR3. CDR1 and CDR2 from the germline V gene are SGHKS and YYEKEE (reference sequence). V was shortened by 0 bases and J by 6 bases, with 10 bases between the two germline ends. CDR3 in amino acids: CASSLAGELQPQHF. The CDR3 DNA follows: TGTGCCAGCAGCTTGGCGGGGGAGCTTCAGCCCCAGCATTTT.

About this clone: The same CDR3 arises from other DNA sequences in this sample as well. This chain connects TRBV30 to TRBJ1-3; no reliable D call. Trimming pared 0 bases from V and 0 bases from J, leaving 6 bases between. Germline V CDR1 and CDR2: GTSNPN, SVGIG (reference sequence). This CDR3 spans 14 amino acids. The CDR3 DNA follows: TGTGCCTGGAGTGTAGGGAGCTCTGGAAACACCATATATTTT. Encoded protein: CAWSVGSSGNTIYF.

The CDR3 reads CASREGLSAGNTIYF. DNA for the CDR3: TGTGCCAGCAGGGAGGGGCTCTCAGCTGGAAACACCATATATTTT. The chain employs TRBV2 and TRBJ1-3; D is perhaps TRBD1 (5 bases). The CDR3 covers 15 residues. Germline CDR1 and CDR2: SNHLY and FYNNEI. Trimming cost V 6 bases and J 2 bases, with 14 bases left between them.

The genes are TRBV5-6 and TRBJ2-5, with 8 bases aligning to TRBD2. Trimming at V came to 2 bases and at J to 5 bases, leaving 20 bases not matched to a gene. This CDR3 spans 19 amino acids. Germline loops: CDR1 SGHDT, CDR2 YYEEEE. CDR3 nucleotide sequence: TGTGCCAGCAGCTTTTGGGGTGCGGGGGGCGCAGGGGAAGTGGAGACCCAGTACTTC. Translated, it gives CASSFWGAGGAGEVETQYF.

This clone was seen a handful of times. The chain has TRBV5-1 and TRBJ2-7; TRBD1 matches 7 bases. CDR1 is SGHRS and CDR2 is YFSETQ in the germline V gene. This CDR3 has 14 residues. Trimming cost V 1 base and J 4 bases; bases outside gene matches: 5. CDR3 sequence reads: CASSLRTGEYEQYF. CDR3 sequence (DNA): TGCGCCAGCAGCTTGCGGACAGGTGAATACGAGCAGTACTTC.

The chain joins TRBV6-6 to TRBJ1-5; 7 bases map to TRBD1. Germline V gene sequence: CDR1 MNHNY, CDR2 SVGAGI (reference sequence). The CDR3 runs to 16 residues. The junction had 5 bases not matched to a gene; V was cut back by 2 bases and J by 1 base. This chain's CDR3 is CASSYHGQDSNQPQHF. In DNA form, the CDR3 reads TGTGCCAGCAGTTACCACGGACAGGACAGCAATCAGCCCCAGCATTTT.

This chain links TRBV28 with TRBJ1-2; the match to TRBD1 covers 7 bases. The CDR3 spans 12 residues. V lost 10 bases, J lost 3 bases, and 5 bases stayed unmatched. The germline V gene encodes CDR1 MDHEN and CDR2 SYDVKM. Written as DNA, the CDR3 is TGTGCCACCAACAGGGGTGACTATGGCTACACCTTC. Encoded protein: CATNRGDYGYTF.

The CDR3: CASSLHGGRAYEQYF. For the CDR3, the DNA is TGTGCCAGCAGCTTACATGGCGGGAGGGCCTACGAGCAGTACTTC. This chain connects TRBV11-3 to TRBJ2-7, with 9 bases identical to TRBD2. Unmatched junction bases numbered 4, after V lost 2 bases and J lost 2 bases. The CDR3 runs to 15 residues. Germline CDR1 SGHNT, CDR2 YENEEA.